This TCR beta chain is drawn from a study of T-cell reconstitution after alpha-beta-depleted transplantation in children. Preparation of the TCRbeta library involved a method that used unique molecular identifiers. TCRdb reprocessed the PCR reads with MiXCR, giving one entry per CDR3 protein. The data show 700,000 to 850,000 distinct CDR3 sequences, with roughly 15% seen just once and around 4.5% held by the top ten. Germline loops: CDR1 LNHDA, CDR2 SQIVND (reference sequence). Germline trimming cut 3 bases from V and 6 bases from J; bases unmatched to any gene: 9. This CDR3 comprises 16 residues. Study-level findings and limits: T-cell counts and diversity at one year following transplant were attributed mainly to newly produced T cells. At day 60, the high TCRbeta diversity found in some patients originated from recipient T cells and thymic progenitors that had survived.

A remark on this clonotype: The target antigen is unknown.

This specimen was PBMCs, mostly from graft donor cells, taken 360 days after TCRalphabeta/CD19-depleted stem cell transplant. The chain carries TRBV19 and TRBJ2-2; 8 bases are shared with TRBD2. This TCR was recovered from a male patient aged 10 to 17 who had a stem cell transplant for acute lymphoblastic leukemia, so the T cells may come from the graft donor. CDR3 in DNA: TGTGCCAGTAGTATTTTGGCGGGAGGACTGGCCGGGGAGCTGTTTTTT. Its protein product is CASSILAGGLAGELFF. Full variable domain (missing parts from reference TRBV19 and TRBJ2-2): DGGITQSPKYLFRKEGQNVTLSCEQNLNHDAMYWYRQDPGQGLRLIYYSQIVNDFQKGDIAEGYSVSREKKESFPLTVTSAQKNPTAFYLCASSILAGGLAGELFFGEGSRLTVL.